This T cell receptor beta chain comes out of a study of cytomegalovirus exposure and HLA in healthy donors. This table comes from immunoSEQ multiplex PCR, and its TCRdb copy is limited to in-frame clones, with some not included. The sample contains about 65,000 clones, about 91% of which appear only once. A single count supports this clone. J was trimmed by 4 bases and V by 3 bases; bases with no gene match: 11. Germline CDR1 and CDR2: SQVTM and ANQGSEA. CDR3 size: 15 residues. The sample taken for sequencing was PBMCs. The chain recombines TRBV29-1 with TRBJ2-5; 7 nucleotides agree with TRBD1. The TCR comes from a woman aged 18-29 years in good health and CMV-seronegative. CDR3 loop: CSVDLGQARGETQYF. The DNA of the CDR3 is TGCAGCGTTGATCTCGGACAGGCGAGGGGAGAGACCCAGTACTTC.